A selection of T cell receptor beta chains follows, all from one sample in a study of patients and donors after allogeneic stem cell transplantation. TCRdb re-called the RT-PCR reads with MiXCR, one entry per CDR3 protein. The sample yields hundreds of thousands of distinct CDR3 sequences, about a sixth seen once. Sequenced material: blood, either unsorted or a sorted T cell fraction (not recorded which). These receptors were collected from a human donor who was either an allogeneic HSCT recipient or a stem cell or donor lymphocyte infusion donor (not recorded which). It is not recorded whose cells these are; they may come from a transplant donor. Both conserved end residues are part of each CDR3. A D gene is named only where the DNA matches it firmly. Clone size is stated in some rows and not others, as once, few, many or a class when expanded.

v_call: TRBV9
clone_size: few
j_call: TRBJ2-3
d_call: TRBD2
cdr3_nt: TGTGCCAGCCGACCGCCTGGGCGGGAGGGCACAGATACGCAGTATTTT
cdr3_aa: CASRPPGREGTDTQYF

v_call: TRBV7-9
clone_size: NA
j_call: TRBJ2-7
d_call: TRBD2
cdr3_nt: TGTGCCAGCAGACCCGGGCTAGCGGGTGAAAACGAGCAGTACTTC
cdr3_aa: CASRPGLAGENEQYF

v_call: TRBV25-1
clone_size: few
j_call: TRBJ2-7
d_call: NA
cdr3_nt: TGTGCCAGCAGTCCAATGGCCGAGCAGTACTTC
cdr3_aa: CASSPMAEQYF

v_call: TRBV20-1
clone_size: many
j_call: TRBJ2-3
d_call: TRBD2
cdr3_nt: TGCAGTGCTGGAAGGACTAGCGGGGTCACAGATACGCAGTATTTT
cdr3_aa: CSAGRTSGVTDTQYF

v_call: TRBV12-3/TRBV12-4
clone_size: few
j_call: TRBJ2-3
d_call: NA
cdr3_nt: TGTGCCAGCACCTCGGACTACCCCGGGCATACGCAGTATTTT
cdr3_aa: CASTSDYPGHTQYF

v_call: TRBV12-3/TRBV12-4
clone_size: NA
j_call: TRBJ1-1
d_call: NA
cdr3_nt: TGTGCCAGCAGTTTTCGGGGGGAAACCACTGAAGCTTTCTTT
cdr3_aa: CASSFRGETTEAFF

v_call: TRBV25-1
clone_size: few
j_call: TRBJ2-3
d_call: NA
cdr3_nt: TGTGCCAGCAGTGCGGTCGGCACAGATACGCAGTATTTT
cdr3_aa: CASSAVGTDTQYF

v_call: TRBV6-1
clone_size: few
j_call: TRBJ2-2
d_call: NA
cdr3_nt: TGTGCCAGCAACCCCCAGGGCGTAGAGGCCGGGGAGCTGTTTTTT
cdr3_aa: CASNPQGVEAGELFF

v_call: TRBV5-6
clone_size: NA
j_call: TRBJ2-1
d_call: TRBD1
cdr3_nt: TGTGCCAGCAGATGGGACAGGGGAAAGAGGAATGAGCAGTTCTTC
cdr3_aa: CASRWDRGKRNEQFF

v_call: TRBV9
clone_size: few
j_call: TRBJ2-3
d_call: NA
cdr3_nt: TGTGCCAGCAGCGTAGAAGGGGGCACAGATACGCAGTATTTT
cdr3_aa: CASSVEGGTDTQYF

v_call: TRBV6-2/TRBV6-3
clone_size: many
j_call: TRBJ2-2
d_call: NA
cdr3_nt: TGTGCCAGCGGGGAGCTGTTTTTT
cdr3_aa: CASGELFF

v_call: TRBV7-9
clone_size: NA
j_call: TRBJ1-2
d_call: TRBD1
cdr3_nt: TGTGCCAGCAGCACCCGGGACAGATCTAACTATGGCTACACCTTC
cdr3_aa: CASSTRDRSNYGYTF

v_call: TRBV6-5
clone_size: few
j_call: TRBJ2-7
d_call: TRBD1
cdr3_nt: TGTGCCAGCAGTTACCTAGATACGGACAGGGGGTACGAGCAGTACTTC
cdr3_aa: CASSYLDTDRGYEQYF

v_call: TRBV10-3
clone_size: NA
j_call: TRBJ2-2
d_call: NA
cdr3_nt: TGTGCCATCAGTTTACGCCTTTCCAACACCGGGGAGCTGTTTTTT
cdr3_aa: CAISLRLSNTGELFF

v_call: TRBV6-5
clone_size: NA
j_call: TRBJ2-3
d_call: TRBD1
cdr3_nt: TGTGCCAGCAGTTACTCTTTTGGACAGGGGTTAGATACGCAGTATTTT
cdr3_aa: CASSYSFGQGLDTQYF

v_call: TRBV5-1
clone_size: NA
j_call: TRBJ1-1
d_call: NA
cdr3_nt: TGCGCCAGCAGCCCAGACCCCGGGACCGGTGAAGCTTTCTTT
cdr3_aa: CASSPDPGTGEAFF

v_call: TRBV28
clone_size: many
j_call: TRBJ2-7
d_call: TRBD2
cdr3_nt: TGTGCCAGCAGTCAAATTAGCGGGGGGGCCATCTACGAGCAGTACTTC
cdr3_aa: CASSQISGGAIYEQYF

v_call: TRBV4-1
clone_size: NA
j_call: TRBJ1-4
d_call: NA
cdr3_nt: TGCGCCAGCAGCCAACGGGGCGCGACTGCAACTAATGAAAAACTGTTTTTT
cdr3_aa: CASSQRGATATNEKLFF

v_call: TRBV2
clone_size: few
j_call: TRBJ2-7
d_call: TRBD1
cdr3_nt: TGTGCCAGCACTGAAGGACAGGGAATGGGATCCTACGAGCAGTACTTC
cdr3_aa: CASTEGQGMGSYEQYF

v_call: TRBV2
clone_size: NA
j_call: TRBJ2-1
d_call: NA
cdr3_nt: TGTGCCAGCAGTCCCCAGACAGTAAACAATGAGCAGTTCTTC
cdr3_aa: CASSPQTVNNEQFF

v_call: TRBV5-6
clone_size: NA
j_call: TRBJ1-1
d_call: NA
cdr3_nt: TGTGCCAGCAGCCGGGGGGGGTCAATCGGTGAAGCTTTCTTT
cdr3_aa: CASSRGGSIGEAFF

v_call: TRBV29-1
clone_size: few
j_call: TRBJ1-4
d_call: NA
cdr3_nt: TGCAGCGTTGCAGACAGATATGAAAAACTGTTTTTT
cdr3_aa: CSVADRYEKLFF

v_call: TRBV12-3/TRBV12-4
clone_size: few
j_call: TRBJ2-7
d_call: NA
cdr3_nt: TGTGCCAGCAGTACCCGGGGGGCACGCTTAAGAAGCTTC
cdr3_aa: CASSTRGARLRSF

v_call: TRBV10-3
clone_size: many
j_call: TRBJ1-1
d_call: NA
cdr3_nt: TGTGCCATCAGTGAGTCCCTCAGGGGGAACACTGAAGCTTTCTTT
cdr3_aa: CAISESLRGNTEAFF

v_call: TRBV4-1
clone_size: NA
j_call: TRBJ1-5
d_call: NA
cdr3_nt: TGCGCCAGCCGGTCATGGCCAGGGCAGAGGGATCAGCCCCAGCATTTT
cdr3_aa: CASRSWPGQRDQPQHF

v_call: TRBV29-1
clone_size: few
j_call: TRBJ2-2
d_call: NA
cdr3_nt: TGCAGCGTTGGGGGACAAGTCACCGGGGAGCTGTTTTTT
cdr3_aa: CSVGGQVTGELFF

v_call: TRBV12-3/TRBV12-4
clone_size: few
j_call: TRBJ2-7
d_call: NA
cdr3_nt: TGTGCCAGCGCCCATGACAGCTCCTACGAGCAGTACTTC
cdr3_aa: CASAHDSSYEQYF

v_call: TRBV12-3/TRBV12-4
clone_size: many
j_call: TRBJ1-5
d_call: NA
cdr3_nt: TGTGCCAGCAGTTTAACAGAAACCAATCAGCCCCAGCATTTT
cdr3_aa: CASSLTETNQPQHF

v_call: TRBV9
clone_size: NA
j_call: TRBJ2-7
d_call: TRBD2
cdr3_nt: TGTGCCAGCAGCGCCACTAGCGGGAGCCACGAGCAGTACTTC
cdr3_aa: CASSATSGSHEQYF

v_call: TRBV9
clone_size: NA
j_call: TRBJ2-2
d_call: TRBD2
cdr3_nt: TGTGCCACCGCTAGCGGTAGCGGGAGAAGTACCGGGGAGCTGTTTTTT
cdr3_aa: CATASGSGRSTGELFF

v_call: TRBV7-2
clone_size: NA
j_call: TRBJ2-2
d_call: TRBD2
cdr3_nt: TGTGCCAGCAGCCTATATGGACTAGCGGGGTGGACCGGGGAGCTGTTTTTT
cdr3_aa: CASSLYGLAGWTGELFF

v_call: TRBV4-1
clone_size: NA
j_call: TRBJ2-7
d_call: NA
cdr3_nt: TGCGCCAGCAGCCAAGACAGGACTCTTTCCGAGCAGTACTTC
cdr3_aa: CASSQDRTLSEQYF

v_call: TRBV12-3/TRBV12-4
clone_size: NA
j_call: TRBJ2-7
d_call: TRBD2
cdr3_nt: TGTGCCAGCAGTTTATTCCTAGCGGGCGCGCACGAGCAGTACTTC
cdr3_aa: CASSLFLAGAHEQYF

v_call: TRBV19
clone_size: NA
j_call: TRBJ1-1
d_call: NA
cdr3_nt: TGTGCCAGTAGTGGGCAGATAAATTCTGAAGCTTTCTTT
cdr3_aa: CASSGQINSEAFF

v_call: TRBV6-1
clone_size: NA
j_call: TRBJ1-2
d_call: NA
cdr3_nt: TGTGCCAGCAGTCCGGGGGGAAAGAATGGCTACACCTTC
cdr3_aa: CASSPGGKNGYTF

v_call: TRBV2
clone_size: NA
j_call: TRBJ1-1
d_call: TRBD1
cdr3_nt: TGTGCCAGCAGTGATTACAAGGGACAGGGGGCCACTGAAGCTTTCTTT
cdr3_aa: CASSDYKGQGATEAFF

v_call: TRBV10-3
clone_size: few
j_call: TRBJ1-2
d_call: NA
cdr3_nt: TGTGCCATCAGTGAGCAGGCGAACTATGGCTACACCTTC
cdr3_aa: CAISEQANYGYTF

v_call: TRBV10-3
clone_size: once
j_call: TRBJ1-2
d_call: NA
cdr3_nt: TGTGCCATCAGTATAGGTTTAAGGAATGGGTACGGCTACACCTTC
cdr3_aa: CAISIGLRNGYGYTF

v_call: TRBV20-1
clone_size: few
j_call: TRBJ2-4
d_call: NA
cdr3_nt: TGCAGTGCTAGATCGCAGAAAAACATTCAGTACTTC
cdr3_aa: CSARSQKNIQYF

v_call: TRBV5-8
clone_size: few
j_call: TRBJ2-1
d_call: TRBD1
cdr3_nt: TGTGCCAGCAGCTCCCCTGGGGGACAGGGGTCCTACAATGAGCAGTTCTTC
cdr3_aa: CASSSPGGQGSYNEQFF

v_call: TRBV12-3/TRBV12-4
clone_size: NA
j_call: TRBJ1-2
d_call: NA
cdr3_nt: TGTTCCAGCAGTTTACGGGGTCTCGACTATGGCTACACCTTC
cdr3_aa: CSSSLRGLDYGYTF

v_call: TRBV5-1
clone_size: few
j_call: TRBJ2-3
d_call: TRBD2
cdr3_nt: TGCGCCAGCAGCTTAGGTGCCCTAGCGGGATCTCTCACAGATACGCAGTATTTT
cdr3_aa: CASSLGALAGSLTDTQYF

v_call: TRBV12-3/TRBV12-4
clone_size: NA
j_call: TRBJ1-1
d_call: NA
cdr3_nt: NA
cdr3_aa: CASSTSTRGFNTEAFF

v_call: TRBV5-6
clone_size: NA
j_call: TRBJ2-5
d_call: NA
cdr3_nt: TGTGCCAGCAGCTTAGGTGGGACGAACCAAGAGACCCAGTACTTC
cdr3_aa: CASSLGGTNQETQYF

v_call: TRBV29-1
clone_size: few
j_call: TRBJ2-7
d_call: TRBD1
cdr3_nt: TGCAGCGTTACGGACAGGGGCGCCTCCTACGAGCAGTACTTC
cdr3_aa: CSVTDRGASYEQYF

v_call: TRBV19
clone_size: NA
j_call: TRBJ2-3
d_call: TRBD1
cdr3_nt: TGTGCCAGTAGTATTGGACAGGGTGTGGATACGCAGTATTTT
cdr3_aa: CASSIGQGVDTQYF

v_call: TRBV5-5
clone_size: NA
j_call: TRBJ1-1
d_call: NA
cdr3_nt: TGTGCCAGCAGCTTTACGGGGGGCGGCACTGAAGCTTTCTTT
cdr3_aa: CASSFTGGGTEAFF

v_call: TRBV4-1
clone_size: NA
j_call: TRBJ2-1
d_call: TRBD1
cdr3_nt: TGCGCCAGCAGCCCACAGTTCCGGGACAGGGTATTTTACGGGCCCCCTAACAATGAGCAGTTCTTC
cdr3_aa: CASSPQFRDRVFYGPPNNEQFF

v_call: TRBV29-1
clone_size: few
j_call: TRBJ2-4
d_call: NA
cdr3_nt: TGCAGCGTTGGGGGACACAAGATGGACATTCAGTACTTC
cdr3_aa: CSVGGHKMDIQYF

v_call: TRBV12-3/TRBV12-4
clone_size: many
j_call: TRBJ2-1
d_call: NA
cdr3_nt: TGTGCCAGCAGTTTAGAGTCTCCTATCTACAATGAGCAGTTCTTC
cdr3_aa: CASSLESPIYNEQFF

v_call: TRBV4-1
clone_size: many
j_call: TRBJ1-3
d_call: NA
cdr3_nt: TGCGCCAGCAGCCAGGATTTCCCGAGCTCTGGAAACACCATATATTTT
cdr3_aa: CASSQDFPSSGNTIYF

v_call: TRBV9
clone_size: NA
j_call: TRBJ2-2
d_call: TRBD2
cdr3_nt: TGTGCCAGCAGCGCACTAGCGGGGTATGTCACCGGGGAGCTGTTTTTT
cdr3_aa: CASSALAGYVTGELFF